The T cell receptor (beta chain) described here comes from a study of cytomegalovirus exposure and HLA in healthy donors. Study-wide context: Genotyping of roughly 400 donors showed that 65% to 90% belonged to the Caucasian-associated ancestry cluster.

Whole-study results and caveats: When the data were analyzed later, several of the most significant clusters appeared to be linked to common viral pathogens. Most TCR sequences were uncommon, yet certain public TCRs appeared in many donors. Later analysis associated a missense DCLRE1C variant with TCR beta V- and J-gene trimming.

For this clone: Its antigen is still unknown.

The junction had 0 bases not matched to a gene; V was cut back by 4 bases and J by 3 bases. The CDR3 is 12 residues long. The V gene's germline CDR1 is GTSNPN and CDR2 SVGIG (reference sequence). Both 60 Vbeta primers and 13 Jbeta primers went into the PCR. The method was immunoSEQ multiplex PCR; TCRdb's version includes in-frame clones alone and lacks a portion of them. The sample includes about 160,000 clones, less than 90% of them seen just once. This TCR derives from a male donor in good health and CMV-seropositive. The chain links TRBV30 to TRBJ2-7; the match to TRBD2 covers 10 bases. The source material was PBMCs. DNA of the CDR3: TGTGCCTGGACTAGCGGGAGCTACGAGCAGTACTTC. It specifies CAWTSGSYEQYF.